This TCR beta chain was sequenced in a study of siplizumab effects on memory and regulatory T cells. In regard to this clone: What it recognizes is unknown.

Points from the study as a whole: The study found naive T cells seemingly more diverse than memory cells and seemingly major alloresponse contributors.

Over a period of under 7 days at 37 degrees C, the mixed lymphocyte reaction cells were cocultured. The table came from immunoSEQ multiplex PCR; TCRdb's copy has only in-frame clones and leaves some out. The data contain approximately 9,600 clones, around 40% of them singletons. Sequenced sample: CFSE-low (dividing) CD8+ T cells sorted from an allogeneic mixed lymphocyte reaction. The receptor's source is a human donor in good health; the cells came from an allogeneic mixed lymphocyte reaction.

The CDR3 nucleotides read TGTGCCAGCAGCCAATGGTTTGGAGATACGCAGTATTTT. Encoded protein: CASSQWFGDTQYF. V and J are TRBV14 and TRBJ2-3; D is ambiguous. The germline gives CDR1 SGHDN, CDR2 FVKESK. The CDR3 consists of 13 residues. V lost 2 bases and J lost 5, with 8 bases in between.